This T cell receptor beta chain was sequenced during a study of blood T cell repertoires in COVID-19. Study in general: The United States, Italy and Spain provided the acute and convalescent COVID-19 samples.

Here immunoSEQ multiplex PCR was the method, and the copy in TCRdb shows in-frame clones only, minus some. The sample holds 200,000 to 250,000 clones, approximately 80% seen once. The Seattle patients joined while their infection was active and were tracked longitudinally afterward. Input material: peripheral blood. The source is a woman of 80 years or more with COVID-19, enrolled during active disease.

The chain's CDR3 is CASSYLTSGRENEQFF. As DNA, the CDR3 is TGTGCCAGCAGTTACCTGACTAGCGGGAGGGAGAATGAGCAGTTCTTC. The chain has TRBV6-2 or TRBV6-3 and TRBJ2-1, with 14 bases that match TRBD2. V shed 2 bases and J 7 bases; nucleotides not matched to a gene: 4. Germline V gives CDR1 MNHEY, CDR2 SVGEGT. The CDR3 covers 16 residues.